One sample yielded the 13 T cell receptor beta chains listed below, sequenced in a study of cytomegalovirus exposure and HLA in healthy donors. Primers for the PCR totalled 60 Vbeta and 13 Jbeta. Profiled with immunoSEQ multiplex PCR; TCRdb holds only in-frame clones, not every one. The sample consists of 150,000 to 200,000 clones, 76% of them appearing once. Sequencing was carried out using PBMCs. Every receptor here comes from a male donor in good health and CMV-seronegative.

This clone was seen only a few times. The V call is TRBV6-1, the J call TRBJ1-5; the match to TRBD1 covers 8 bases. Germline values: CDR1 MNHNS, CDR2 SASEGT. This CDR3 is built from 15 residues. V shed 5 bases and J 9 bases; nucleotides not matched to a gene: 12. The DNA of the CDR3 is TGTGCCAGCAGTTTGGACAGGGTATTAGGGTTGCCCCAGCATTTT. Its protein is CASSLDRVLGLPQHF.

This chain links TRBV6-1 with TRBJ1-2; D is unresolved. The CDR3 is 15 amino acids. V was cut by 5 bases and J by 3 bases, with 16 bases left in between. Germline lookup yields CDR1 MNHNS and CDR2 SASEGT. The CDR3 region is CASSTGLPRDYGYTF. DNA of the CDR3: TGTGCCAGCAGTACCGGACTCCCCCGGGACTATGGCTACACCTTC.

V usage is TRBV5-6 and J usage is TRBJ2-7, with a possible D match to TRBD2 (5 bases). Trimming shortened V by 2 bases and J by 0 bases, and 9 bases separated the two germline ends. The CDR3 contains 14 residues. Germline values: CDR1 SGHDT, CDR2 YYEEEE. The CDR3 reads CASSLIEGSYEQYF. DNA for the CDR3: TGTGCCAGCAGCTTAATAGAGGGCTCCTACGAGCAGTACTTC.

The J gene is TRBJ2-3, the V gene TRBV7-8, with TRBD2 as a possible D gene (6 bases). This CDR3 is built from 13 residues. Trimming left V 5 bases short and J 4 bases short, with 10 bases between. Germline V lookup: CDR1 SGHVS, CDR2 FQNEAQ. This CDR3 is CASSPKRADTQYF. CDR3 in DNA: TGTGCCAGCAGCCCTAAGCGGGCAGATACGCAGTATTTT.

V gene TRBV5-1 combines with J gene TRBJ1-5; unclear D gene. Germline values: CDR1 SGHRS, CDR2 YFSETQ. There are 15 residues in the CDR3. Trimming removed 0 bases at V and 6 bases at J, with 13 bases between. The CDR3 DNA is TGCGCCAGCAGCTTGGATTGGAGCACTGGTCAGCCCCAGCATTTT. Its translation: CASSLDWSTGQPQHF.

The V and J genes are TRBV6-1 and TRBJ1-6; D unclear. The CDR3 is 14 residues long. From germline, CDR1 is MNHNS and CDR2 SASEGT. The ends were cut back, 6 bases at V and 6 bases at J, with 12 bases in the middle. The DNA for the CDR3 is TGTGCCAGCAGCCGAGAGGGAGGTAATTCACCCCTCCACTTT. It yields the protein CASSREGGNSPLHF.

The chain has TRBV10-3 and TRBJ2-2, with D perhaps matching TRBD2 (7 bases). Trimming pared 8 bases from V and 6 bases from J, leaving 16 bases between. The CDR3 loop spans 14 amino acids. From germline, CDR1 is ENHRY and CDR2 SYGVKD. This chain's CDR3 is CAIAWGGGSGELFF. Here the CDR3 DNA reads TGTGCCATCGCATGGGGGGGCGGGTCCGGGGAGCTGTTTTTT.

J is TRBJ2-3 and V is TRBV5-1; TRBD1 agrees at 8 bases. V was pared by 4 bases and J by 5 bases, with 9 bases of the junction left unmatched. The CDR3 covers 15 residues. Germline V lookup: CDR1 SGHRS, CDR2 YFSETQ. The CDR3 coding sequence is TGCGCCAGCAGCCCCCCGGACAGGGAAGTAGATACGCAGTATTTT. This codes for CASSPPDREVDTQYF.

V and J are TRBV19 and TRBJ1-1; 9 bases map to TRBD1. Unmatched junction bases numbered 6, after V lost 6 bases and J lost 4 bases. Germline CDR1 and CDR2: LNHDA and SQIVND (reference sequence). The length of the CDR3 is 14 residues. CDR3: CASSHRGQVTEAFF. CDR3 coding DNA: TGTGCCAGTAGCCACAGGGGGCAGGTCACTGAAGCTTTCTTT.

The J gene is TRBJ2-1, the V gene TRBV5-4; no clear D. This CDR3 region has 13 residues. The V and J ends lost 4 bases and 5 bases respectively, with 10 bases between them. Germline loops: CDR1 SGHNT, CDR2 YYREEE (reference sequence). CDR3 region: CASSRGQDNEQFF. CDR3 nucleotide sequence: TGTGCCAGCAGCCGTGGGCAAGACAATGAGCAGTTCTTC.

The chain joins TRBV27 to TRBJ2-1, with TRBD1 identical over 8 bases. Germline loops: CDR1 MNHEY, CDR2 SMNVEV (reference sequence). V was clipped by 3 bases and J by 6 bases; unmatched bases: 10. CDR3 length: 16 amino acids. The CDR3 spells CASSFRTGPLSNEQFF. In DNA, the CDR3 is TGTGCCAGCAGTTTTCGGACAGGGCCTCTGAGCAATGAGCAGTTCTTC.

This rearrangement joins TRBV7-9 to TRBJ2-1, with D possibly TRBD2 on 6 matching bases. Germline V gene lookup returns CDR1 SEHNR and CDR2 FQNEAQ (reference sequence). CDR3 size: 14 residues. V lost 1 base to trimming and J lost 6 bases, with 10 bases between them. The CDR3 protein is CASSLVRDFNEQFF. The CDR3 coding sequence is TGTGCCAGCAGCTTAGTCCGGGACTTCAATGAGCAGTTCTTC.

This chain links TRBV7-2 with TRBJ2-1, with unresolved D. V gave up 3 bases and J gave up 0 bases, with 3 bases separating them. CDR3 length equals 13 residues. Germline assignment: CDR1 SGHTA and CDR2 FQGNSA. CDR3 sequence (DNA): TGTGCCAGCAGCTTCAGCTCCTACAATGAGCAGTTCTTC. This sequence encodes CASSFSSYNEQFF.